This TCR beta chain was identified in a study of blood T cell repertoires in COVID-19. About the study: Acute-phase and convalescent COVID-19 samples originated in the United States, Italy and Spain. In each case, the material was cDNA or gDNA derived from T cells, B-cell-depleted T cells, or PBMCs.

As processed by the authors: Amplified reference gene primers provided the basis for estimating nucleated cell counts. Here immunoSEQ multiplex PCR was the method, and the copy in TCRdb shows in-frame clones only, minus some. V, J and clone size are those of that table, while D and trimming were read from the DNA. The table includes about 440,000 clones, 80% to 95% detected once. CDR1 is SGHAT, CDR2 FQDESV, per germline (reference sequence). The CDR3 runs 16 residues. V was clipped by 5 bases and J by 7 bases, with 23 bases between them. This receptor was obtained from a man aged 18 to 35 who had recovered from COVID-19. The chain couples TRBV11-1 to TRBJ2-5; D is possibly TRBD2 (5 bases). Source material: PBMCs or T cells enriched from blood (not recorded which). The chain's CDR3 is CASSEGHAGSVGTQYF. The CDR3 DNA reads TGTGCCAGCAGCGAAGGGCACGCGGGCTCAGTGGGGACCCAGTACTTC.